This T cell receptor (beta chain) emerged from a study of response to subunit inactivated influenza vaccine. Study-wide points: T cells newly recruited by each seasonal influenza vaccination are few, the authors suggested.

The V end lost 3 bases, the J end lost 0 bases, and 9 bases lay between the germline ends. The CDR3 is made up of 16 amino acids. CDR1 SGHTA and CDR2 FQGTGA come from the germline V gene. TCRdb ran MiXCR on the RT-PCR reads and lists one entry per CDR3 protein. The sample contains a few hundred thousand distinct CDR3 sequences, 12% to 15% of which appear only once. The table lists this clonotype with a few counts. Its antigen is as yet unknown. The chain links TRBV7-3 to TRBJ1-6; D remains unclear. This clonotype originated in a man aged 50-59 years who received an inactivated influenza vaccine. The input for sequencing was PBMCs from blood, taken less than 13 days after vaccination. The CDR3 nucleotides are TGTGCCAGCAGCTTCGACGCGAGCTCCTATAATTCACCCCTCCACTTT. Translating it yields CASSFDASSYNSPLHF.